Each of the 5 T cell receptor beta chains below was sequenced from the same sample in a study of patients and donors after allogeneic stem cell transplantation. TCRdb passed the RT-PCR reads through MiXCR, listing each CDR3 protein once. Of roughly 960,000 distinct CDR3 sequences listed, roughly 18% are singletons. The sequenced sample consisted of blood, either unsorted or a sorted T cell fraction (not recorded which). These receptors were collected from a human donor who was either an allogeneic HSCT recipient or a stem cell or donor lymphocyte infusion donor (not recorded which). It is not recorded whose cells these are; they may come from a transplant donor.

This clonotype turned up a few times. The gene calls are TRBV12-3 or TRBV12-4 and TRBJ2-5; possibly TRBD2 for D (6 bases). The V and J ends lost 0 bases and 1 base respectively, with 12 bases between them. The CDR3 loop spans 16 amino acids. The CDR3 DNA is TGTGCCAGCAGTTTAGCGTTATGGGACTTCCAAGAGACCCAGTACTTC. Protein product: CASSLALWDFQETQYF.

This clonotype was detected a few times. The chain is built from TRBV12-3 or TRBV12-4 and TRBJ2-1; tentatively, D is TRBD1 (6 bases). This CDR3 is built from 14 residues. Trimming cost V 7 bases and J 4 bases, with 14 bases left between them. The CDR3: CASTLKGGYNEQFF. CDR3 coding DNA: TGTGCCAGCACCCTAAAAGGGGGATACAATGAGCAGTTCTTC.

This clonotype was recorded a few times. Written as DNA, the CDR3 is TGTGCCAGCAGCCAGACACCGTTCACCGGGGAGCTGTTTTTT. Translating gives CASSQTPFTGELFF. This sequence joins TRBV11-1 and TRBJ2-2; no firm D call. Between the trimmed V and J ends, which lost 5 bases and 4 bases, there was a span of 11 bases. Germline-derived CDR1 and CDR2 are SGHAT and FQDESV (reference sequence). The CDR3 covers 14 residues.

The genes are TRBV6-2 or TRBV6-3 and TRBJ2-2, with D perhaps TRBD1 (6 bases). The CDR3 runs to 21 residues. Trimming pared 0 bases from V and 5 bases from J, leaving 28 bases between. Looked up from germline, CDR1 is MNHEY and CDR2 is SVGEGT. CDR3 sequence: CASSYSTYVQGRPAITGELFF. CDR3 sequence (DNA): TGTGCCAGCAGTTACTCGACTTACGTGCAGGGGCGACCAGCTATTACCGGGGAGCTGTTTTTT.

The J gene is TRBJ1-2, the V gene TRBV7-6, with 8 nucleotides matching TRBD1. Germline assignment: CDR1 SGHVS and CDR2 FNYEAQ. The CDR3 is 15 residues long. V lost 0 bases and J lost 7; bases outside the gene matches: 7. CDR3 sequence reads: CASSLAPGGAFGYTF. CDR3 bases: TGTGCCAGCAGCTTAGCGCCAGGGGGCGCCTTTGGCTACACCTTC.